This TCR beta chain was sequenced in a study of control samples from healthy donors and cancer patients. TCRdb keeps only in-frame clones here, not all; method: immunoSEQ multiplex PCR. Found here are 95,000 to 150,000 clones, around 90% of them singletons; the top ten hold approximately 39%. V lost 2 bases and J 2 bases, leaving 16 bases between the germline ends. This CDR3 is built from 17 residues. The germline CDR1 and CDR2 sequences are MNHNS and SASEGT. The sequence came from a man aged 50-60 years in good health. The sequencing sample was made of blood. This chain links TRBV6-1 with TRBJ1-5; maybe TRBD1 (5 bases). The CDR3 reads CASSEWTGGGGNQPQHF. The CDR3 DNA sequence: TGTGCCAGCAGTGAATGGACCGGAGGAGGGGGCAATCAGCCCCAGCATTTT.